Sequencing of this T cell receptor beta chain was carried out in a study of tumor and adjacent non-tumor tissue in lung cancer listed by TCRdb under 2018. Describing the broader study: By cancer type, the cohort comprised eleven to twelve adenocarcinoma patients, a couple of squamous cell carcinoma patients and 1 small cell lung cancer patient. Bulk TCRbeta repertoires were compared between lung tumor tissue and matched distant non-tumor lung tissue obtained from 15 lung cancer patients. A total of roughly 130,000,000 productive TCRbeta reads were generated by sequencing, corresponding to an average of about 4.17 million reads per sample. The approximately 15 patients were aged roughly 30 to 85 years, included approximately ten men and 5 women, and had TNM stage I to III disease. For each patient, one tumor sample and one normal lung sample were taken, giving about 31 paired specimens that underwent TCRbeta CDR3 sequencing. The paper as a whole reports these results and caveats: TCR diversity was significantly higher in younger patients, and higher tumor TCR diversity was associated with shorter overall and disease-free survival. Only about 15 patients were included in the cohort, and the need for larger samples and more detailed clinical data was noted by the authors. The methods do not name the sequencing platform or mention unique molecular identifiers. Tumor tissue showed significantly higher TCR diversity (inverse Simpson) than normal lung tissue, at about 410 vs 180 (P = 0.0075, Mann-Whitney U test). Peripheral blood was not sequenced, so blood TCRbeta repertoires were not examined in the lung cancer patients of the study. The top 100 clones made up a significantly larger cumulative share of the repertoire in normal lung than in tumor tissue.

The library relied on multiplex PCR. The sequencer listed for this sample is Illumina HiSeq 2500. Following protocols modified from ARM-PCR, the researchers constructed TCRbeta libraries through three rounds of nested PCR with primers (Table S4). Before sequencing, PCR products of 200-500 bp were excised from the gel and purified with the QIAquick gel extraction kit. As for the original processing: Reads were cleaned with Trimmomatic, merged with FLASH into complete CDR3 sequences, and assigned to V(D)J germline segments with MiTCR. VDJtools was used to compute clonal diversity as the inverse Simpson's index. A read counted as productive if the sequence was in-frame and lacked a premature stop codon. Through fastp at Q25 and MiXCR, TCRdb rebuilt clones from the public reads, retaining in-frame beta chains. Rows are unified per CDR3 protein, each entry keeping the most common DNA and genes. The V and J calls follow TCRdb's processing rather than the paper's. This sample holds 77,000 or so distinct CDR3 sequences; roughly 80% were observed only once. Roughly 12% of the sample is taken by the ten largest.

RNA was isolated from bulk unsorted tissue, and RNA quality was assessed with a NanoDrop ND-1000 and an Agilent 2100. Newly diagnosed lung cancer patients without prior chemotherapy who had been admitted for thoracic surgery in China between August and November 2014 were enrolled as donors. Patients who had received previous radiotherapy or chemotherapy, or who had another concurrent cancer, were excluded from the study. Surgical tissue pieces of about 1-2 cm3 were preserved in RNAlater solution and were kept at -80 degrees C until use. This clonotype was counted ten times or more. Its binding antigen is unknown. Base qualities were left out, and no much larger clone turns up one base away. This sequence was found in a woman aged 45-65 years with non-small cell lung cancer. What was sequenced was lung tumor tissue.

CDR3 reads: CASSLGIAGDDEQFF. At the DNA level, the sequence is TGTGCCAGCAGCTTGGGGATAGCGGGAGACGATGAGCAGTTCTTC. Rearrangement joined TRBV5-8 to TRBJ2-1, and 9 bases in between align with TRBD2. Via the germline V gene, CDR1 is SGHTS and CDR2 YDEGEE. The germline V end is reduced by 0 bases and the J end by 8 bases; junction bases left unmatched: 6. The CDR3 holds 15 amino acids from the cysteine to the phenylalanine. The kept DNA is CDR3 alone, 45 bases in frame from the first base.